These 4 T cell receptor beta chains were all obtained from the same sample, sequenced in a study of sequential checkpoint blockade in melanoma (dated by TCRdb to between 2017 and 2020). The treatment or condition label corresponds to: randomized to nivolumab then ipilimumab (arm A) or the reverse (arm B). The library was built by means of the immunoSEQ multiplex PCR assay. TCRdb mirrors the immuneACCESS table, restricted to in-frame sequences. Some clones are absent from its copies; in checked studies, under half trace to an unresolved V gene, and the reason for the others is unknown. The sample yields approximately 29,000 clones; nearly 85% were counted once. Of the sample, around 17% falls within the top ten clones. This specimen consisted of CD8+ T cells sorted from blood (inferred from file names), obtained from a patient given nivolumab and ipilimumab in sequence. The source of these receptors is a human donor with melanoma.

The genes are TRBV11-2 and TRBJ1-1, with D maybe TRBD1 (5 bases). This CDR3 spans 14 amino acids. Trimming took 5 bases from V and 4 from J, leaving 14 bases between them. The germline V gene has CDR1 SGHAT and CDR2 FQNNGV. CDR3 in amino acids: CASSLGRGGTEAFF. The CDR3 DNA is TGTGCCAGCAGCCTTGGGAGGGGAGGCACTGAAGCTTTCTTT.

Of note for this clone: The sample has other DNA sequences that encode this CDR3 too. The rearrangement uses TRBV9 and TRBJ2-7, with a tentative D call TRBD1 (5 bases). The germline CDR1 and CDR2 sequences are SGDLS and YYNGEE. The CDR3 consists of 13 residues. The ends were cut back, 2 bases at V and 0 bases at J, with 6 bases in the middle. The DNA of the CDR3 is TGTGCCAGCAGCGTCGACAGCTCCTACGAGCAGTACTTC. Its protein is CASSVDSSYEQYF.

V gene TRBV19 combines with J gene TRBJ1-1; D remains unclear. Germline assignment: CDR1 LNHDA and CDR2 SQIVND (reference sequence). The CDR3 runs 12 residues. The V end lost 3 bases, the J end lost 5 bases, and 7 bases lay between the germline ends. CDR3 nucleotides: TGTGCCAGTAGTATGGCCGGGACTGAAGCTTTCTTT. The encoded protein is CASSMAGTEAFF.

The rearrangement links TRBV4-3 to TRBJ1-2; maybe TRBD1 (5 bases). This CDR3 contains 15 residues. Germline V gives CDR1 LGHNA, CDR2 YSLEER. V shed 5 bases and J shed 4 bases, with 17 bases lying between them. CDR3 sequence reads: CASSKIAGYTYGYTF. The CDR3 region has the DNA TGCGCCAGCAGCAAGATAGCAGGGTATACCTATGGCTACACCTTC.